This is a list of T cell receptor beta chains from one sample in a study of OX40 agonist ivuxolimab in advanced cancers. Sequenced by immunoSEQ multiplex PCR; TCRdb stores in-frame clones only, minus some. The sample consists of about 130,000 clones, 85% to 95% of them appearing once. The material was CD4+ or CD8+ T cells sorted from blood, obtained in a trial of the OX40 agonist ivuxolimab. These receptors originate from an adult with an advanced solid tumor such as melanoma, head and neck, liver or kidney cancer. The CDR3 runs from the conserved cysteine through the conserved F or W. Fields, in order: clone size, J gene, D gene, V gene, CDR3 protein, CDR3 DNA. A D gene is named only where the DNA matches it firmly. Expanded clones get a size class; other rows say once, few or many, or leave the size out.

once TRBJ1-3 NA TRBV5-8 CASSLLSSNTIYF TGTGCCAGCAGCTTGCTATCCTCAAACACCATATATTTT
NA TRBJ1-4 TRBD1 TRBV18 CASSPRDSNEKLFF TGTGCCAGCTCACCCAGGGACAGTAATGAAAAACTGTTTTTT
NA TRBJ2-7 TRBD1 TRBV7-6 CASSKGAQDEQYF TGTGCCAGCAGCAAGGGGGCCCAGGATGAGCAGTACTTC
NA TRBJ1-2 TRBD1 TRBV6-5 CASRTGGANYGYTF TGTGCCAGCAGGACAGGGGGCGCGAACTATGGCTACACCTTC
NA TRBJ2-7 NA TRBV21-1 CASSKVPGSYEQYF TGTGCCAGCAGCAAAGTCCCGGGCTCCTACGAGCAGTACTTC
NA TRBJ1-1 TRBD1 TRBV5-6 CASRLGQMNTEAFF TGTGCCAGCAGACTGGGACAGATGAACACTGAAGCTTTCTTT
NA TRBJ2-2 NA TRBV7-2 CASSLGQLRLELFF TGTGCCAGCAGCTTAGGACAGTTACGCCTGGAGCTGTTTTTT
NA TRBJ1-1 TRBD1 TRBV4-2 CASSQVIDRGRRRTEAFF TGTGCCAGCAGCCAAGTAATCGACAGGGGAAGAAGAAGGACTGAAGCTTTCTTT
NA TRBJ2-3 NA TRBV23-1 CASSQGRPGTDTQYF TGCGCCAGCAGTCAGGGGCGGCCTGGGACAGATACGCAGTATTTT
NA TRBJ2-5 NA TRBV6-5 CASRPTFRETQYF TGTGCCAGCAGACCGACATTTCGGGAGACCCAGTACTTC
few TRBJ2-5 TRBD2 TRBV7-8 CASSLETHGTSNLTQYF TGTGCCAGCAGCTTAGAAACACACGGGACTAGCAATCTGACCCAGTACTTC
NA TRBJ1-6 TRBD1 TRBV19 CASSKDRGNSPLHF TGTGCCAGTAGCAAAGACAGGGGCAATTCACCCCTCCACTTT
NA TRBJ1-2 NA TRBV28 CASSLGSLNYGYTF TGTGCCAGCAGTTTAGGTTCCCTCAACTATGGCTACACCTTC
NA TRBJ2-7 NA TRBV6-5 CASSYGDLDLNEQYF TGTGCCAGCAGTTACGGAGACTTAGATTTGAACGAGCAGTACTTC
once TRBJ1-4 TRBD1 TRBV9 CASSVGQGAYEKLFF TGTGCCAGCAGCGTAGGACAGGGTGCGTACGAAAAACTGTTTTTT
NA TRBJ2-1 NA TRBV18 CASRRGGRSHNEQFF TGTGCCAGCCGAAGGGGGGGACGGAGCCACAATGAGCAGTTCTTC
NA TRBJ2-1 TRBD2 TRBV11-2 CASSLGASGGYNEQFF TGTGCCAGCAGCTTAGGAGCTAGCGGGGGTTACAATGAGCAGTTCTTC
NA TRBJ2-3 TRBD2 TRBV2 CASKRGLAASTDTQYF TGTGCCAGCAAGAGGGGACTAGCAGCTAGCACAGATACGCAGTATTTT
few TRBJ1-1 NA TRBV7-9 CASSLQQGNTEAFF TGTGCCAGCAGCTTACAACAGGGGAACACTGAAGCTTTCTTT
NA TRBJ1-1 NA TRBV10-1 CASSESRPSFNTEAFF TGCGCCAGCAGTGAGTCGAGACCGAGCTTTAACACTGAAGCTTTCTTT
once TRBJ2-4 NA TRBV7-2 CASSNFAKNIQYF TGTGCCAGCAGTAACTTTGCCAAAAACATTCAGTACTTC
NA TRBJ1-1 NA TRBV7-6 CASSLAGGRRAEAFF TGTGCCAGCAGCTTAGCCGGGGGGCGCAGAGCTGAAGCTTTCTTT
NA TRBJ1-1 TRBD1 TRBV5-1 CASSSTGTGMNTEAFF TGCGCCAGCAGCTCGACCGGGACAGGGATGAACACTGAAGCTTTCTTT
once TRBJ2-1 NA TRBV6-5 CASSPTGSYNEQFF TGTGCCAGCAGCCCGACTGGGTCCTACAATGAGCAGTTCTTC
NA TRBJ1-2 TRBD1 TRBV7-2 CASSSRPGTGVGYGYTF TGTGCCAGCAGCTCGCGTCCCGGGACAGGGGTGGGGTATGGCTACACCTTC
NA TRBJ2-1 NA TRBV27 CASSSQPRWYNEQFF TGTGCCAGCAGTTCACAGCCCCGCTGGTACAATGAGCAGTTCTTC
NA TRBJ2-1 TRBD1 TRBV6-1 CASNRQGVRGNEQFF TGTGCCAGCAATAGACAGGGGGTAAGGGGGAATGAGCAGTTCTTC
NA TRBJ1-2 NA TRBV4-3 CASSQGRSSNYGYTF TGCGCCAGCAGCCAAGGAAGGTCCTCTAACTATGGCTACACCTTC
once TRBJ2-1 NA TRBV7-2 CASSLDHGGPYNEQFF TGTGCCAGCAGCTTAGATCACGGCGGGCCTTACAATGAGCAGTTCTTC
NA TRBJ1-3 NA TRBV6-5 CASKNGNTIYF TGTGCCAGCAAGAATGGAAACACCATATATTTT
NA TRBJ1-5 TRBD1 TRBV19 CAGSIDNRGRVYSNQPQHF TGTGCCGGTAGTATAGATAACAGGGGCCGCGTTTATAGCAATCAGCCCCAGCATTTT
once TRBJ1-3 TRBD1 TRBV28 CASMGQNSGNTIYF TGTGCCAGCATGGGACAGAACTCTGGAAACACCATATATTTT
NA TRBJ1-6 NA TRBV10-1 CASSESQFQPLHF TGCGCCAGCAGTGAGTCCCAGTTTCAACCCCTCCACTTT
NA TRBJ2-1 NA TRBV7-8 CASSLATVNEQFF TGTGCCAGCAGCTTAGCGACCGTAAATGAGCAGTTCTTC
NA TRBJ2-3 TRBD2 TRBV5-6 CATYLAGTTDTQYF TGTGCCACCTACCTAGCGGGGACCACAGATACGCAGTATTTT
NA TRBJ2-1 NA TRBV7-2 CASSLVRAGNNEQFF TGTGCCAGCAGCTTAGTTAGGGCAGGGAACAATGAGCAGTTCTTC
NA TRBJ2-3 NA TRBV2 CASKILLGTDTQYF TGTGCCAGCAAAATACTTCTTGGCACAGATACGCAGTATTTT
NA TRBJ2-7 TRBD2 TRBV27 CASRSGRALTYEQYF TGTGCCAGCAGAAGCGGGAGGGCCTTGACCTACGAGCAGTACTTC
NA TRBJ1-6 NA TRBV6-5 CASSRPDVNSPLHF TGTGCCAGCAGCCGCCCGGATGTGAATTCACCCCTCCACTTT
NA TRBJ1-6 TRBD1 TRBV4-1 CASSQVGQGVNSPLHF TGCGCCAGCAGCCAAGTGGGACAGGGAGTCAATTCACCCCTCCACTTT
NA TRBJ2-7 NA TRBV6-5 CASSYGGGQYEQYF TGTGCCAGCAGTTACGGCGGGGGACAATACGAGCAGTACTTC
NA TRBJ2-1 NA TRBV11-3 CASSFTGLDEQFF TGTGCCAGCAGCTTTACAGGGTTAGATGAGCAGTTCTTC
NA TRBJ1-4 NA TRBV28 CASSLAGATNEKLFF TGTGCCAGCAGTTTAGCCGGCGCAACTAATGAAAAACTGTTTTTT
NA TRBJ2-1 TRBD1 TRBV18 CASSPRDSVYNEQFF TGTGCCAGCTCACCCCGGGACAGCGTGTACAATGAGCAGTTCTTC
NA TRBJ1-5 TRBD1 TRBV5-6 CASSLRSTGLIEGQPQHF TGTGCCAGCAGCTTGAGGTCGACAGGGTTGATAGAGGGTCAGCCCCAGCATTTT
NA TRBJ1-2 TRBD1 TRBV5-1 CASSSTWDRFPSNYGYTF TGCGCCAGCAGCTCGACTTGGGACAGATTTCCTTCTAACTATGGCTACACCTTC